These 27 T cell receptor beta chains originate from one sample sequenced in a study of shared clonotypes between healthy human individuals (dated by TCRdb to 2018 to 2021). Libraries came from the immunoSEQ multiplex PCR assay. TCRdb stores this immuneACCESS table with in-frame sequences only. Part of the clones is absent; in the studies checked, under half of the shortfall reflects unresolved V genes, and no reason is known for the rest. In this sample the table shows some 2 million clones, about 95% of which occur a single time. Roughly 1.2% of the sample is held by the ten biggest clonotypes. CD8 naive samples were CD45RO-negative cells positively selected for CCR7, giving a CD45RA+CCR7+ population that excluded TemRA cells. The source material was naive CD8+ T cells sorted from blood. Explained via the paper, the cell subset or site label denotes: CD45RA+CCR7+. The source is a man aged 18 to 29 in good health.

The table lists this clone with a few counts. The chain joins TRBV9 to TRBJ2-2, with a possible D match to TRBD1 (6 bases). Germline V gene lookup returns CDR1 SGDLS and CDR2 YYNGEE. The germline V and J ends were trimmed by 0 bases and 4 bases, with 10 bases remaining between them. CDR3 length equals 15 residues. CDR3 DNA sequence: TGTGCCAGCAGCGTAGCTCAGGGGCTCACCGGGGAGCTGTTTTTT. Its translation is CASSVAQGLTGELFF.

The table lists this clone with a count of one. The chain has TRBV27 and TRBJ2-1, with a possible D match to TRBD2 (5 bases). The CDR3 has 13 residues. Trimming shortened V by 7 bases and J by 7 bases, and 14 bases separated the two germline ends. The germline V gene has CDR1 MNHEY and CDR2 SMNVEV (reference sequence). The CDR3 DNA reads TGTGCCAGCACCTACGGGGTTTTGAATGAGCAGTTCTTC. Translation: CASTYGVLNEQFF.

The chain employs TRBV7-6 and TRBJ1-2; D not resolved. The ends were cut back, 2 bases at V and 4 bases at J, with 11 bases in the middle. Germline V gives CDR1 SGHVS, CDR2 FNYEAQ. The CDR3 contains 14 residues. The DNA of the CDR3 is TGTGCCAGCAGCTTATCTTTATCGGGCTATGGCTACACCTTC. It is translated as CASSLSLSGYGYTF.

This rearrangement joins TRBV10-2 to TRBJ2-1, with 11 bases fitting TRBD2. With 5 bases clipped from V and 8 bases from J, the junction kept 5 bases outside the gene matches. Germline V CDR1 and CDR2: WSHSY, SAAADI. The CDR3 loop spans 14 amino acids. The CDR3 bases are TGCGCCAGCAGTCAGACTAGCGGGGCCGATGAGCAGTTCTTC. Translated: CASSQTSGADEQFF.

J is TRBJ2-1 and V is TRBV7-9; 8 nucleotides agree with TRBD2. Germline V CDR1 and CDR2: SEHNR, FQNEAQ (reference sequence). J was trimmed by 9 bases and V by 0 bases; bases with no gene match: 10. The length of the CDR3 is 16 residues. The CDR3 bases are TGTGCCAGCAGCTTAGCTAGCGGGATCCCTTTTGGTGAGCAGTTCTTC. Protein sequence: CASSLASGIPFGEQFF. Full variable domain (rest looked up from reference TRBV7-9 and TRBJ2-1): DTGVSQNPRHKITKRGQNVTFRCDPISEHNRLYWYRQTLGQGPEFLTYFQNEAQLEKSRLLSDRFSAERPKGSFSTLEIQRTEQGDSAMYLCASSLASGIPFGEQFFGPGTRLTVL.

This clone was found once. The chain couples TRBV6-5 to TRBJ2-3; TRBD1 aligns across 9 bases. The CDR3 is 13 residues long. The V gene's germline CDR1 is MNHEY and CDR2 SVGAGI. Trimming at V came to 5 bases and at J to 6 bases, leaving 3 bases not matched to a gene. In DNA form, the CDR3 reads TGTGCCAGCAGTGACGACAGGGGGGATACGCAGTATTTT. The encoded protein is CASSDDRGDTQYF.

The genes are TRBV28 and TRBJ1-6; TRBD1 aligns across 9 bases. The CDR3 extends over 17 amino acids. Germline V gene sequence: CDR1 MDHEN, CDR2 SYDVKM. Trimming at V came to 3 bases and at J to 4 bases, leaving 7 bases not matched to a gene. The CDR3 loop reads CASSLGTGIVYNSPLHF. CDR3 DNA: TGTGCCAGCAGTTTGGGGACAGGGATCGTATATAATTCACCCCTCCACTTT.

The chain carries TRBV5-4 and TRBJ1-3, with no clear D. Per germline, CDR1 SGHNT and CDR2 YYREEE (reference sequence). V was trimmed by 0 bases and J by 4 bases, leaving 8 bases between them. CDR3 size: 14 residues. The CDR3 spells CASSLGRVGNTIYF. The CDR3 bases are TGTGCCAGCAGCTTGGGTAGAGTCGGAAACACCATATATTTT. Using reference TRBV5-4 and TRBJ1-3 for the parts outside the CDR3, the full variable domain is ETGVTQSPTHLIKTRGQQVTLRCSSQSGHNTVSWYQQALGQGPQFIFQYYREEENGRGNFPPRFSGLQFPNYSSELNVNALELDDSALYLCASSLGRVGNTIYFGEGSWLTVV.

This chain links TRBV4-3 with TRBJ2-5; TRBD2 is a possible D gene (5 bases). The CDR3 runs to 16 residues. Germline V CDR1 and CDR2: LGHNA, YSLEER. V gave up 0 bases and J gave up 0 bases, with 11 bases separating them. CDR3 sequence (DNA): TGCGCCAGCAGCCAAGAGAGGATCGGGAACCAAGAGACCCAGTACTTC. Residues: CASSQERIGNQETQYF.

The chain joins TRBV7-8 to TRBJ2-6; 7 bases align to TRBD1. With V trimmed by 7 bases and J by 0 bases, 9 bases remained unmatched. The CDR3 runs 17 residues. Germline V CDR1 and CDR2: SGHVS, FQNEAQ. CDR3 residues: CASNGQAPFSGANVLTF. In nucleotides, the CDR3 is TGTGCCAGCAACGGACAGGCCCCTTTCTCTGGGGCCAACGTCCTGACTTTC.

The rearrangement links TRBV27 to TRBJ2-3; the match to TRBD2 covers 10 bases. Trimming removed 5 bases from V and 14 bases from J; junction bases left unmatched: 7. This CDR3 comprises 12 residues. Germline CDR1 is MNHEY and CDR2 is SMNVEV (reference sequence). CDR3 protein: CASSLSGGTLYF. CDR3 coding DNA: TGTGCCAGCAGTCTTAGCGGGGGGACTCTGTATTTT.

The V gene is TRBV10-2, the J gene TRBJ1-4; 7 bases line up with TRBD1. Germline V gene data show CDR1 as WSHSY and CDR2 as SAAADI. J gave up 7 bases and V 4 bases, and 9 bases lay outside the gene matches. The CDR3 runs 15 residues. The CDR3 is CASSGTGARSEKLFF. The CDR3 DNA sequence: TGCGCCAGCAGTGGCACAGGGGCGCGGAGTGAAAAACTGTTTTTT.

This chain connects TRBV11-2 to TRBJ2-7; possibly TRBD1 for D (5 bases). Germline CDR1 reads SGHAT; CDR2 reads FQNNGV. V lost 0 bases, J lost 0 bases, and 15 bases lay in between. The CDR3 is made up of 17 amino acids. The CDR3 sequence: CASSLDPRQITSYEQYF. CDR3 bases: TGTGCCAGCAGCTTAGATCCCCGACAGATTACCTCCTACGAGCAGTACTTC.

The V gene is TRBV9, the J gene TRBJ2-1, with 8 bases fitting TRBD1. CDR1 is SGDLS and CDR2 is YYNGEE in the germline V gene. V lost 3 bases to trimming and J lost 6 bases; unmatched junction nucleotides: 2. The CDR3 extends over 13 amino acids. The DNA for the CDR3 is TGTGCCAGCAGCGGACAGGGGTTCAATGAGCAGTTCTTC. It is translated as CASSGQGFNEQFF.

The V call is TRBV5-1, the J call TRBJ2-2, with 10 nucleotides matching TRBD2. J gave up 8 bases and V 4 bases, and 8 bases lay outside the gene matches. In germline, CDR1 is SGHRS, CDR2 YFSETQ. The CDR3 has 15 amino acids. The CDR3, as DNA: TGCGCCAGCAGCACTGGACTAGCGGTCATGGGGGAGCTGTTTTTT. This translates into CASSTGLAVMGELFF. The full variable domain, completed using reference TRBV5-1 and TRBJ2-2, is KAGVTQTPRYLIKTRGQQVTLSCSPISGHRSVSWYQQTPGQGLQFLFEYFSETQRNKGNFPGRFSGRQFSNSRSEMNVSTLELGDSALYLCASSTGLAVMGELFFGEGSRLTVL.

The V gene is TRBV5-1, the J gene TRBJ2-7; no reliable D call. Trimming cost V 1 base and J 3 bases, with 8 bases left between them. CDR1 is SGHRS and CDR2 is YFSETQ in the germline V gene. This CDR3 spans 13 amino acids. The CDR3 DNA follows: TGCGCCAGCAGCTTGTTCAGCCTCTACGAGCAGTACTTC. It yields the protein CASSLFSLYEQYF.

The chain uses TRBV7-3 and TRBJ2-2; a possible D gene is TRBD1 (6 bases). Germline V CDR1 and CDR2: SGHTA, FQGTGA. V lost 5 bases and J lost 1, with 14 bases in between. The CDR3 loop spans 16 amino acids. The CDR3 here is CASSPWTAQNTGELFF. As DNA, the CDR3 is TGTGCCAGCAGCCCGTGGACAGCACAGAACACCGGGGAGCTGTTTTTT.

J is TRBJ2-3 and V is TRBV9, with TRBD2 identical over 8 bases. Germline CDR1 and CDR2: SGDLS and YYNGEE. V shed 5 bases and J 1 base; nucleotides not matched to a gene: 6. The CDR3 totals 15 residues. The CDR3 is CASSKRERGTDTQYF. CDR3 sequence (DNA): TGTGCCAGCAGTAAGCGGGAGCGGGGCACAGATACGCAGTATTTT. The whole variable domain, filled in from reference TRBV9 and TRBJ2-3, reads DSGVTQTPKHLITATGQRVTLRCSPRSGDLSVYWYQQSLDQGLQFLIQYYNGEERAKGNILERFSAQQFPDLHSELNLSSLELGDSALYFCASSKRERGTDTQYFGPGTRLTVL.

J is TRBJ2-7 and V is TRBV4-3; the D is unclear. The CDR3 has 15 amino acids. The germline gives CDR1 LGHNA, CDR2 YSLEER. Trimming removed 0 bases at V and 2 bases at J, with 11 bases between. The CDR3 protein is CASSQERESTYEQYF. As DNA, the CDR3 is TGCGCCAGCAGCCAAGAAAGGGAATCTACCTACGAGCAGTACTTC.

The V gene is TRBV7-2, the J gene TRBJ2-5; 8 bases agree with TRBD2. This CDR3 is built from 15 residues. V trimming: 5 bases; J trimming: 6 bases; junction bases outside the gene matches: 11. CDR1 is SGHTA, CDR2 FQGNSA, per germline. CDR3: CASSPRDSGGKTQYF. CDR3 in DNA: TGTGCCAGCAGCCCGCGGGACTCGGGGGGGAAGACCCAGTACTTC.

On this clone itself: The sample holds other DNA sequences that translate to the same CDR3. The chain employs TRBV27 and TRBJ2-2; D is uncertain. Trimming took 3 bases from V and 5 from J, leaving 10 bases between them. Germline CDR1 and CDR2: MNHEY and SMNVEV (reference sequence). The CDR3 is 14 amino acids. Here the CDR3 reads CASSLGLGTGELFF. As DNA, the CDR3 is TGTGCCAGCAGTTTGGGGTTAGGTACCGGGGAGCTGTTTTTT.

The CDR3 nucleotides are TGCGCCAGCAGCCATTTGGCTGGAAGGGTCGGAAACACCGGGGAGCTGTTTTTT. Translating it yields CASSHLAGRVGNTGELFF. The chain employs TRBV4-1 and TRBJ2-2; D ambiguous. The CDR3 totals 18 residues. The ends were cut back, 3 bases at V and 2 bases at J, with 19 bases in the middle. The V gene's germline CDR1 is MGHRA and CDR2 YSYEKL.

V and J are TRBV4-2 and TRBJ1-1, with D hard to call. CDR1 and CDR2 from the germline V gene are LGHNA and YNFKEQ. Trimming removed 2 bases at V and 1 base at J, with 11 bases between. The CDR3 loop spans 15 amino acids. The CDR3 DNA sequence: TGTGCCAGCAGCCAATATGCCCGAGGGAACACTGAAGCTTTCTTT. Its translation: CASSQYARGNTEAFF.

The chain carries TRBV5-4 and TRBJ2-7; 9 positions agree with TRBD1. J lost 2 bases, V lost 0 bases, and 3 bases had no gene match. In germline, CDR1 is SGHNT, CDR2 YYREEE (reference sequence). The CDR3 sequence is 15 residues long. In DNA form, the CDR3 reads TGTGCCAGCAGCTTGGAGGACAGGGGAGCCTACGAGCAGTACTTC. Its translation: CASSLEDRGAYEQYF. The variable domain in full, with the rest retrieved from reference TRBV5-4 and TRBJ2-7, is ETGVTQSPTHLIKTRGQQVTLRCSSQSGHNTVSWYQQALGQGPQFIFQYYREEENGRGNFPPRFSGLQFPNYSSELNVNALELDDSALYLCASSLEDRGAYEQYFGPGTRLTVT.

The V gene is TRBV10-3, the J gene TRBJ1-1; 8 nucleotides line up with TRBD1. Per the germline V gene, CDR1 is ENHRY and CDR2 is SYGVKD. The CDR3 length is 13 residues. The junction had 5 bases not matched to a gene; V was cut back by 8 bases and J by 3 bases. For the CDR3, the DNA is TGTGCCATCTTAGGACAGGGCGACACTGAAGCTTTCTTT. Its translation is CAILGQGDTEAFF.

The rearrangement joins TRBV5-4 to TRBJ1-2; a weak D match, TRBD1 (6 bases). CDR3 size: 16 residues. The germline V gene has CDR1 SGHNT and CDR2 YYREEE (reference sequence). V lost 0 bases to trimming and J lost 5 bases, with 17 bases between them. Here the CDR3 reads CASSLAGAKLRYGYTF. In DNA form, the CDR3 reads TGTGCCAGCAGCTTGGCGGGGGCCAAACTTCGATATGGCTACACCTTC.

The gene calls are TRBV11-2 and TRBJ2-5; 10 positions agree with TRBD2. CDR3 length equals 18 residues. CDR1 is SGHAT, CDR2 FQNNGV, per germline. The V segment lost 4 bases and the J segment 5 bases; nucleotides outside the gene matches: 16. The CDR3 DNA is TGTGCCAGCAGCTCCTTCGGGGGCGCTAGCGGGAGTCTGGAGACCCAGTACTTC. Protein product: CASSSFGGASGSLETQYF.